This paragraph reports one T cell receptor beta chain. The specificity of this receptor is unknown. There are no base qualities to consult, and no much larger clone falls within one base. The germline ends are 14 bases apart after V is trimmed by 10 bases and J by 8 bases. CDR1 LGHDT and CDR2 YNNKEL were looked up in the germline V gene (reference sequence). Measured from the cysteine to the phenylalanine, the CDR3 is 11 residues long. Just CDR3 DNA is preserved here, 33 bases in frame from base 1. This specimen belongs to a study of response to subunit inactivated influenza vaccine (dated 2018 in TCRdb). With respect to the entire study: Deep quantitative T cell receptor repertoire profiling was used in the study to track responses to a trivalent subunit inactivated influenza vaccine.

Library preparation used RT-PCR. These reads were obtained on an Illumina HiSeq 2500. TCRdb reran the public reads through fastp at Q25 and MiXCR, keeping productive beta chains. Rows merge per CDR3 protein into single entries with the most common DNA and genes. This sample comprises almost 250,000 distinct CDR3 sequences, more than 9% of them detected only once. 7.8% of the sample goes to the ten largest clones. Study-wide findings and limitations: The authors suggested that each seasonal influenza vaccination may recruit only a limited number of new T cells.

The material sequenced was non-naive T cells sorted from PBMCs, taken 14 days before vaccination. Per the publication, the cell subset or site label means: memory T cell fraction. The sequence was obtained from a man in his forties or fifties who received an inactivated influenza vaccine. Donor details come from another sample of the same person, matched by shared clones. The chain uses TRBV3-1 and TRBJ1-1; the D gene lacks a confident call. CDR3 sequence: CATSKASEAFF. The DNA sequence is given as TGTGCCACCTCCAAGGCATCAGAAGCTTTCTTT.